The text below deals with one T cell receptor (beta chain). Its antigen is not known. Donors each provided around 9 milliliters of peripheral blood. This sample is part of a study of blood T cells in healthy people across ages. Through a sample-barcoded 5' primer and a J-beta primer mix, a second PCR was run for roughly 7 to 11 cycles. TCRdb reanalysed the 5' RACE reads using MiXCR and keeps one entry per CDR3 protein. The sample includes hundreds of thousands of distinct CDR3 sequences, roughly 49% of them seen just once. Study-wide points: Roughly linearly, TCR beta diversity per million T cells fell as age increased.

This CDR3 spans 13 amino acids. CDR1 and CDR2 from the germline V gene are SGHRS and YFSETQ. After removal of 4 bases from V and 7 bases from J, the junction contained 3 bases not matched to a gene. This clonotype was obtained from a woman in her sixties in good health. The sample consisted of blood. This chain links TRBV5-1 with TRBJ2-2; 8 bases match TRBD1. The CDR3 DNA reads TGCGCCAGCAGCCAGGGGGCCGACGGGGAGCTGTTTTTT. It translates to CASSQGADGELFF. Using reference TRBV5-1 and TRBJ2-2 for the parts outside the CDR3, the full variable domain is KAGVTQTPRYLIKTRGQQVTLSCSPISGHRSVSWYQQTPGQGLQFLFEYFSETQRNKGNFPGRFSGRQFSNSRSEMNVSTLELGDSALYLCASSQGADGELFFGEGSRLTVL.